This TCR beta chain comes out of a study of tumor and adjacent non-tumor tissue in lung cancer. Three rounds of nested PCR, following a modified ARM-PCR protocol, produced the TCRbeta library. TCRdb called the multiplex PCR reads again in MiXCR, with one record for every CDR3 protein. The sample contains more than 90,000 distinct CDR3 sequences, roughly 66% of which appear only once. The V and J ends lost 10 bases and 0 bases, in that order; junction bases with no gene match: 3. There are 13 residues in the CDR3. Looked up from germline, CDR1 is MNHNS and CDR2 is SASEGT. RNA was extracted from bulk tissue without any cell sorting. Only a few counts were recorded for this clonotype. A read error may be the cause here, since a much bigger clone is one base away.

The TCR comes from a man in his sixties with non-small cell lung cancer. The chain recombines TRBV6-1 with TRBJ2-1; 7 bases fit TRBD1. The sequenced sample was lung tumor tissue. CDR3 in amino acids: CANGQDSYNEQFF. For the CDR3, the DNA is TGTGCCAATGGACAGGACTCCTACAATGAGCAGTTCTTC.